One and the same sample provided the 3 T cell receptor beta chains below, sequenced in a study of T cell responses to AZD1222 COVID-19 vaccine. TCRdb's table, derived via immunoSEQ multiplex PCR, lists solely in-frame clones and lacks some. The profile shows more than 130,000 clones, just over 90% of them singletons. Sequencing was performed on peripheral blood, taken on day 0 of AZD1222 vaccination. All receptors derive from an adult in good health.

The chain uses TRBV19 and TRBJ2-5; TRBD1 or TRBD2 may be the D gene (5 bases each). V lost 5 bases to trimming and J lost 2 bases, with 12 bases between them. Germline-derived CDR1 and CDR2 are LNHDA and SQIVND (reference sequence). The CDR3 covers 14 residues. The CDR3 here is CASSSGTVQETQYF. The CDR3 DNA follows: TGTGCCAGTAGTTCCGGGACGGTTCAAGAGACCCAGTACTTC.

The chain carries TRBV5-5 and TRBJ2-7, with 13 bases lining up with TRBD2. The V and J ends lost 4 bases and 7 bases, in that order; junction bases with no gene match: 11. Germline CDR1 is SGHKS and CDR2 is YYEKEE (reference sequence). The CDR3 has 16 amino acids. CDR3 protein: CASSGERTSGSREQYF. The CDR3 DNA sequence: TGTGCCAGCAGCGGTGAAAGGACTAGCGGGAGCCGTGAGCAGTACTTC. The full variable domain, with the rest looked up from reference TRBV5-5 and TRBJ2-7, is DAGVTQSPTHLIKTRGQQVTLRCSPISGHKSVSWYQQVLGQGPQFIFQYYEKEERGRGNFPDRFSARQFPNYSSELNVNALLLGDSALYLCASSGERTSGSREQYFGPGTRLTVT.

The chain couples TRBV6-2 or TRBV6-3 to TRBJ2-5; 9 bases match TRBD1. Germline V gene sequence: CDR1 MNHEY, CDR2 SVGEGT. Losses at the gene ends were 7 bases for V and 5 bases for J; bases not matched to a gene: 8. The CDR3 loop spans 14 amino acids. In DNA, the CDR3 is TGTGCCAGCACCCCGGACAGGGGCGCGGAGACCCAGTACTTC. This encodes CASTPDRGAETQYF.